Below are 31 T cell receptor beta chains sequenced from a single sample in a study of blood T cell repertoires in COVID-19. The protocol was immunoSEQ multiplex PCR, while the TCRdb copy is restricted to in-frame clones and leaves out a portion. In the table there are roughly 200,000 clones, 85% of which are singletons. The sequenced sample was PBMCs or T cells enriched from blood (not recorded which). The receptor set was obtained from a middle-aged man who had recovered from COVID-19.

This chain uses TRBV21-1 with TRBJ1-5. TRBV21-1 counts as a pseudogene. The CDR3 length is 11 residues. DNA for the CDR3: TGTGCCAGCAGCCCCCTTGAGCCCCAGCATTTT. This translates into CASSPLEPQHF.

V is TRBV3-1 (or the pseudogene TRBV3-2) and J is TRBJ1-5; TRBD1 is a possible D gene (5 bases). CDR3 length equals 13 residues. Germline CDR1 and CDR2: LGHDT and YNNKEL (reference sequence). Trimming stripped 0 bases from V and 9 bases from J, with 9 bases between. CDR3 DNA sequence: TGTGCCAGCAGCCAAGATCGGGGGGGGCCCCAGCATTTT. It specifies CASSQDRGGPQHF.

This chain connects TRBV30 to TRBJ1-5; TRBD1 agrees at 12 bases. Looked up from germline, CDR1 is GTSNPN and CDR2 is SVGIG (reference sequence). Trimming took 4 bases from V and 7 from J; bases not matched to a gene: 5. This CDR3 comprises 14 residues. CDR3 protein: CAWTGTGGGQPQHF. As DNA, the CDR3 is TGTGCCTGGACGGGGACAGGGGGCGGACAGCCCCAGCATTTT.

This sequence joins TRBV5-6 and TRBJ2-7; D might be TRBD1 (6 bases). The CDR3 runs to 13 residues. The germline V and J ends were trimmed by 5 bases and 2 bases, with 11 bases remaining between them. Per germline, CDR1 SGHDT and CDR2 YYEEEE. The DNA for the CDR3 is TGTGCCAGCAGAGAACAGGGAACCTACGAGCAGTACTTC. Encoded protein: CASREQGTYEQYF.

J is TRBJ2-1 and V is TRBV9; TRBD2 might be the D (5 bases). The V end lost 0 bases, the J end lost 9 bases, and 16 bases lay between the germline ends. The CDR3 extends over 15 amino acids. Germline V gene sequence: CDR1 SGDLS, CDR2 YYNGEE. The CDR3 DNA follows: TGTGCCAGCAGCGTAGAGGCCTCTTTCCGGGGTGAGCAGTTCTTC. Protein sequence: CASSVEASFRGEQFF. The entire variable domain, with the rest obtained from reference TRBV9 and TRBJ2-1, is as follows: DSGVTQTPKHLITATGQRVTLRCSPRSGDLSVYWYQQSLDQGLQFLIQYYNGEERAKGNILERFSAQQFPDLHSELNLSSLELGDSALYFCASSVEASFRGEQFFGPGTRLTVL.

V is TRBV21-1 and J is TRBJ1-5; TRBD1, as called in the table, went unchecked against the DNA. TRBV21-1 counts as a pseudogene. This CDR3 region has 15 residues. CDR3: CASSKGGQGNQPQHF. In DNA form, the CDR3 reads TGTGCCAGCAGCAAAGGGGGCCAGGGCAATCAGCCCCAGCATTTT.

V gene TRBV20-1 combines with J gene TRBJ1-5, with D tentatively TRBD1 (6 bases). V was cut by 3 bases and J by 4 bases, with 16 bases left in between. CDR1 is DFQATT and CDR2 is SNEGSKA in the germline V gene (reference sequence). This CDR3 contains 15 residues. The CDR3 DNA reads TGCAGTGCTAGTGGCGGTACAGGGACGAATCAGCCCCAGCATTTT. Amino acid sequence: CSASGGTGTNQPQHF.

This chain joins TRBV2 and TRBJ2-3, with 11 nucleotides matching TRBD2. V shed 6 bases, J shed 5 bases, and the junction held 7 bases outside the gene matches. This CDR3 is built from 15 residues. From germline, CDR1 is SNHLY and CDR2 FYNNEI. The CDR3: CASSPTGLAGDTQYF. The CDR3 region has the DNA TGTGCCAGCAGCCCCACAGGACTAGCGGGAGATACGCAGTATTTT.

The rearrangement links TRBV6-5 to TRBJ2-7; tentatively, D is TRBD1 (8 bases). Trimming pared 8 bases from V and 6 bases from J, leaving 17 bases between. Germline-derived CDR1 and CDR2 are MNHEY and SVGAGI. The CDR3 runs 13 residues. This CDR3 is CASGGDRFGEQYF. The CDR3, as DNA: TGTGCCAGCGGGGGGGACAGGTTCGGCGAGCAGTACTTC.

The DNA for the CDR3 is TGCGCCAGCAGCTTGGATGGGGCCCCACTCTATAATTCACCCCTCCACTTT. Protein product: CASSLDGAPLYNSPLHF. The V call is TRBV5-1, the J call TRBJ1-6; D perhaps matches TRBD1 (5 bases). The V end was cut by 0 bases, the J end by 3 bases, with 13 bases between. Germline-derived CDR1 and CDR2 are SGHRS and YFSETQ. The CDR3 has 17 residues.

In its sample, this clone was seen a few times. The chain has TRBV6-5 and TRBJ2-7, with 7 bases matching TRBD2. This CDR3 spans 15 amino acids. Germline V gene sequence: CDR1 MNHEY, CDR2 SVGAGI. The V gene end was trimmed by 2 bases and the J gene end by 0 bases; junction bases not matched to a gene: 4. CDR3 loop: CASSYDRTSSYEQYF. CDR3 DNA: TGTGCCAGCAGTTACGACCGGACTAGCTCCTACGAGCAGTACTTC.

The chain employs TRBV9 and TRBJ1-6; the D is unclear. V dropped 4 bases and J dropped 5 bases, with 16 bases sitting between them. The CDR3 length is 16 residues. CDR1 is SGDLS, CDR2 YYNGEE, per germline. CDR3 DNA sequence: TGTGCCAGCAGCACGCAAGTGGAGGCAAATAATTCACCCCTCCACTTT. Its translation: CASSTQVEANNSPLHF.

This sequence joins TRBV12-5 and TRBJ2-5; TRBD1 matches at 7 bases. CDR3 length: 15 residues. Trimming took 5 bases from V and 4 from J; bases not matched to a gene: 10. Germline V gene lookup returns CDR1 LGHNT and CDR2 FRNRAP. CDR3 DNA: TGTGCTAGTGGTGCCGGACAGGCACGTTCAGAGACCCAGTACTTC. Its translation: CASGAGQARSETQYF.

The chain has TRBV2 and TRBJ1-1; possible D gene TRBD1, 6 bases. V gave up 5 bases and J gave up 1 base, with 11 bases separating them. The CDR3 totals 14 residues. Looked up from germline, CDR1 is SNHLY and CDR2 is FYNNEI. The CDR3 protein is CASSSPGENTEAFF. Here the CDR3 DNA reads TGTGCCAGCAGTTCCCCAGGGGAGAACACTGAAGCTTTCTTT.

V and J are TRBV4-3 and TRBJ1-1, with 9 bases that match TRBD1. Germline-derived CDR1 and CDR2 are LGHNA and YSLEER. V shed 0 bases, J shed 2 bases, and the junction held 1 base outside the gene matches. The CDR3 loop spans 15 amino acids. The CDR3 protein is CASSQDTGGNTEAFF. DNA of the CDR3: TGCGCCAGCAGCCAAGATACAGGGGGCAACACTGAAGCTTTCTTT.

The chain is built from TRBV15 and TRBJ2-7; maybe TRBD1 (5 bases). Per the germline V gene, CDR1 is LNHNV and CDR2 is YYDKDF (reference sequence). V lost 4 bases and J 5 bases, leaving 15 bases between the germline ends. The CDR3 consists of 14 residues. The CDR3 sequence is CATSKRVQGHEQYF. CDR3 nucleotide sequence: TGTGCCACCAGCAAAAGGGTTCAGGGCCACGAGCAGTACTTC. Looking up the rest from reference TRBV15 and TRBJ2-7 gives the full variable domain: DAMVIQNPRYQVTQFGKPVTLSCSQTLNHNVMYWYQQKSSQAPKLLFHYYDKDFNNEADTPDNFQSRRPNTSFCFLDIRSPGLGDTAMYLCATSKRVQGHEQYFGPGTRLTVT.

The chain combines TRBV19 with TRBJ2-3; 9 bases match TRBD1. Germline CDR1 LNHDA, CDR2 SQIVND (reference sequence). This CDR3 is built from 14 residues. V lost 9 bases to trimming and J lost 1 base; unmatched junction nucleotides: 5. CDR3 in amino acids: CASAQGAGTDTQYF. The CDR3 region has the DNA TGTGCCAGCGCACAGGGGGCTGGCACAGATACGCAGTATTTT.

V is TRBV7-9 and J is TRBJ2-3; TRBD2 matches 14 bases. This CDR3 has 18 amino acids. Germline V lookup: CDR1 SEHNR, CDR2 FQNEAQ (reference sequence). J was trimmed by 2 bases and V by 4 bases; bases with no gene match: 8. The CDR3 here is CASSSAGTSGSNTDTQYF. In DNA form, the CDR3 reads TGTGCCAGCAGCTCAGCCGGGACTAGCGGGAGTAACACAGATACGCAGTATTTT.

The gene calls are TRBV4-1 and TRBJ1-5; possibly TRBD1 for D (6 bases). This CDR3 region has 17 residues. Germline V CDR1 and CDR2: MGHRA, YSYEKL. Deletions cut 4 bases from V and 1 base from J, with 17 bases between. The CDR3 sequence is CASSLYHRVGSNQPQHF. CDR3 sequence (DNA): TGCGCCAGCAGCCTATATCACAGGGTTGGGAGCAATCAGCCCCAGCATTTT.

The chain is built from TRBV6-4 and TRBJ1-6, with TRBD1 matching over 10 bases. CDR3 length: 14 residues. The germline V gene has CDR1 MRHNA and CDR2 SNTAGT. The ends lost 6 bases at V and 7 bases at J; junction bases unmatched: 3. CDR3 DNA sequence: TGTGCCAGCAGCGGGACAGGGGAAAATTCACCCCTCCACTTT. Translated: CASSGTGENSPLHF.

This sequence joins TRBV9 and TRBJ1-3; D gene ambiguous. V was trimmed by 1 base and J by 5 bases, leaving 10 bases between them. The CDR3 totals 14 residues. CDR1 is SGDLS, CDR2 YYNGEE, per germline. DNA of the CDR3: TGTGCCAGCAGCGTAACCCCAGGAAGAAACACCATATATTTT. Protein: CASSVTPGRNTIYF.

The J gene is TRBJ2-7, the V gene TRBV11-2; a weak D match, TRBD1 (6 bases). The CDR3 runs 13 residues. From germline, CDR1 is SGHAT and CDR2 FQNNGV. Trimming shortened V by 5 bases and J by 3 bases, and 11 bases separated the two germline ends. CDR3 sequence reads: CASSLTGNYEQYF. The CDR3 DNA reads TGTGCCAGCAGCCTAACAGGGAACTACGAGCAGTACTTC.

The V and J genes are TRBV24-1 and TRBJ2-1, with TRBD1 as a possible D gene (5 bases). Germline-derived CDR1 and CDR2 are KGHDR and SFDVKD. Trimming took 4 bases from V and 3 from J, leaving 6 bases between them. This CDR3 is 13 amino acids long. In DNA form, the CDR3 reads TGTGCCACCAGTGAAGGGGACTACAATGAGCAGTTCTTC. It specifies CATSEGDYNEQFF.

The chain carries TRBV19 and TRBJ2-5; TRBD2 aligns across 8 bases. Germline V gene data show CDR1 as LNHDA and CDR2 as SQIVND (reference sequence). This CDR3 region has 13 residues. V lost 5 bases, J lost 2 bases, and 1 base stayed unmatched. In DNA, the CDR3 is TGTGCCAGTAGTTCTAGCGGGCAAGAGACCCAGTACTTC. It yields the protein CASSSSGQETQYF.

CDR3: CASSIRLVAYEQYF. In DNA form, the CDR3 reads TGTGCCAGTAGTATCCGTCTAGTGGCTTACGAGCAGTACTTC. The chain couples TRBV19 to TRBJ2-7; D not resolved. Trimming removed 3 bases from V and 4 bases from J, with 13 bases in between. CDR3 length equals 14 residues. The germline gives CDR1 LNHDA, CDR2 SQIVND (reference sequence).

The chain joins TRBV6-5 to TRBJ1-1, with D maybe TRBD1 (5 bases). The V end was cut by 5 bases, the J end by 1 base, with 8 bases between. Germline lookup yields CDR1 MNHEY and CDR2 SVGAGI. The CDR3 is made up of 13 amino acids. CDR3 DNA: TGTGCCAGCAGTAGGACAAGGAACACTGAAGCTTTCTTT. It translates to CASSRTRNTEAFF.

The V gene is TRBV2, the J gene TRBJ2-1; possible D gene TRBD1, 5 bases. This CDR3 comprises 15 residues. Trimming shortened V by 3 bases and J by 0 bases, and 9 bases separated the two germline ends. CDR1 is SNHLY, CDR2 FYNNEI, per germline. The CDR3 nucleotides read TGTGCCAGCAGTGACGCAGGGCCCTCCTACAATGAGCAGTTCTTC. This translates into CASSDAGPSYNEQFF.

V gene TRBV11-3 combines with J gene TRBJ2-1; TRBD2 might be the D (5 bases). The CDR3 consists of 14 residues. With 3 bases removed from V and 4 bases from J, the gap between germline ends came to 10 bases. Germline V lookup: CDR1 SGHNT, CDR2 YENEEA. The chain's CDR3 is CASSFRRQYNEQFF. CDR3 DNA: TGTGCCAGCAGCTTCAGGAGGCAGTACAATGAGCAGTTCTTC.

The J gene is TRBJ1-3, the V gene TRBV10-2; no firm D call. The CDR3 loop spans 16 amino acids. V was pared by 3 bases and J by 0 bases, with 12 bases between. Germline CDR1 is WSHSY and CDR2 is SAAADI. The CDR3 nucleotides read TGCGCCAGCAGTGAACCAGGCGACCCCTCTGGAAACACCATATATTTT. It translates to CASSEPGDPSGNTIYF.

The chain joins TRBV19 to TRBJ1-1, with D uncertain. In germline, CDR1 is LNHDA, CDR2 SQIVND (reference sequence). The CDR3 sequence is 13 residues long. The ends were cut back, 3 bases at V and 0 bases at J, with 5 bases in the middle. DNA for the CDR3: TGTGCCAGTAGTATGGGCCTGAACACTGAAGCTTTCTTT. This encodes CASSMGLNTEAFF.

J is TRBJ2-5 and V is TRBV11-2; D gene uncertain. This CDR3 comprises 14 residues. Germline CDR1 is SGHAT and CDR2 is FQNNGV. V was pared by 1 base and J by 1 base, with 7 bases between. DNA of the CDR3: TGTGCCAGCAGCTTAGGTCCCCTCCAAGAGACCCAGTACTTC. It is translated as CASSLGPLQETQYF.